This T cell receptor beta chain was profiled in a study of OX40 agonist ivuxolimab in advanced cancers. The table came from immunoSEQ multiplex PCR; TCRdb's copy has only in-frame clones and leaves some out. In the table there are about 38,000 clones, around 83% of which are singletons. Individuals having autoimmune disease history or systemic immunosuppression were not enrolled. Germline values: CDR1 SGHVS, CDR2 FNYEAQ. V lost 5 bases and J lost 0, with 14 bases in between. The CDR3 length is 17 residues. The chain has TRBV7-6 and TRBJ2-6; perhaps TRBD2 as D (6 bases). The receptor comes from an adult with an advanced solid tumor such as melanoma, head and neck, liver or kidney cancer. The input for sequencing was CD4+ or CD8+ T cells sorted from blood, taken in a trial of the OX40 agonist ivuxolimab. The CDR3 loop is CASSRISGSSGANVLTF. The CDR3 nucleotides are TGTGCCAGCAGCAGAATATCCGGGAGCTCTGGGGCCAACGTCCTGACTTTC.